Sequencing of this TCR beta chain was carried out in a study of Graves' ophthalmopathy and Graves' hyperthyroidism. V was trimmed by 4 bases and J by 0 bases, leaving 12 bases between them. This CDR3 spans 14 amino acids. Per germline, CDR1 DFQATT and CDR2 SNEGSKA (reference sequence). Isolation of PBMCs was performed using over 9.5 ml of fresh peripheral blood. This clonotype showed up many times. Amplifying from RNA transcripts, the study obtained TCR beta CDR3 regions. Following a first-round RT-PCR that used HTBI primers, a second-round multiplex PCR was carried out. TCRdb reprocessed the multiplex PCR reads via MiXCR and lists one record per CDR3 protein. The data show hundreds of thousands of distinct CDR3 sequences, with 15% seen just once and about 7% held by the top ten.

The sequence derives from a woman between 18 and 29 years old with stable Graves' hyperthyroidism. J is TRBJ1-1 and V is TRBV20-1; D is unclear. Sequencing was done on a sample of peripheral blood. In DNA, the CDR3 is TGCAGTGCTAAGAAGGCCAGCTTGAACACTGAAGCTTTCTTT. This translates into CSAKKASLNTEAFF.